The present TCR beta chain was sequenced within a study of beta chain features in type 1 diabetes. This clone was recorded a few times. The antigen remains undetermined. V shed 9 bases, J shed 2 bases, and the junction held 3 bases outside the gene matches. The CDR3 runs to 13 residues. Germline loops: CDR1 MRHNA, CDR2 SNTAGT. Study results and limitations: Shortening that was moderate but significant affected the TCRB CDR3s of Type 1 diabetes patients in all four CD4+ subsets.

Every isolated RNA sample was fully reverse transcribed, so sequencing captured expressed TCRB transcripts. It was found that naive, central memory and regulatory T cell samples averaged approximately 3.9 million reads. Here immunoSEQ multiplex PCR was the method, and the copy in TCRdb shows in-frame clones only, minus some. In the table there are approximately 340,000 clones, over 12% of which are singletons. This chain links TRBV6-4 with TRBJ2-1, with 8 positions matching TRBD2. Sequencing was carried out using naive CD4+ T cells from blood. The sequence was obtained from a woman aged 18-35 years in good health. The DNA of the CDR3 is TGTGCCAGGCTAGCGGGCGCCTACAATGAGCAGTTCTTC. Residues: CARLAGAYNEQFF.